The 29 T cell receptor beta chains given below trace back to one sample, sequenced in a study of blood T cell repertoires in COVID-19. TCRdb's copy holds only in-frame clones and misses some; the assay was immunoSEQ multiplex PCR. This sample has about 280,000 clones, with 85% found just once. The sequenced sample was peripheral blood. The receptors originated from a man aged 45-65 years with active or convalescent COVID-19.

The rearrangement links TRBV29-1 to TRBJ2-1; a possible D gene is TRBD2 (6 bases). The CDR3 totals 13 residues. Germline V gene lookup returns CDR1 SQVTM and CDR2 ANQGSEA. Between the trimmed V and J ends, which lost 7 bases and 8 bases, there was a span of 18 bases. The CDR3 nucleotides read TGCAGCGGTCGGCAGGGAGGTTGGGATGAGCAGTTCTTC. Translation gives CSGRQGGWDEQFF.

The V and J genes are TRBV19 and TRBJ2-7; 7 positions match TRBD1. This CDR3 is built from 15 residues. The V gene end was trimmed by 3 bases and the J gene end by 7 bases; junction bases not matched to a gene: 12. The germline gives CDR1 LNHDA, CDR2 SQIVND (reference sequence). This CDR3 reads CASSIGRTGRGEQYF. The CDR3 nucleotides are TGTGCCAGTAGTATCGGACGGACAGGCCGAGGGGAGCAGTACTTC.

This chain joins TRBV25-1 and TRBJ2-7, with TRBD2 matching over 12 bases. The CDR3 extends over 17 amino acids. V dropped 8 bases and J dropped 1; count of bases not matched to a gene: 12. CDR1 is MGHDK and CDR2 is SYGVNS in the germline V gene. The CDR3 spells CASGPRLAGASSYEQYF. CDR3 DNA: TGTGCCAGCGGGCCACGACTAGCGGGAGCCTCTTCCTACGAGCAGTACTTC.

The V call is TRBV30, the J call TRBJ2-7; 7 positions match TRBD2. V trimming: 3 bases; J trimming: 0 bases; junction bases outside the gene matches: 5. Germline V CDR1 and CDR2: GTSNPN, SVGIG (reference sequence). The CDR3 consists of 14 residues. CDR3 loop: CAWSPRGVSYEQYF. CDR3 in DNA: TGTGCCTGGAGCCCCCGGGGGGTCTCCTACGAGCAGTACTTC.

Regarding this clone: Other nucleotide sequences in the sample specify the same CDR3. J is TRBJ1-2 and V is TRBV20-1; maybe TRBD1 (6 bases). CDR3 length: 12 residues. Trimming pared 3 bases from V and 6 bases from J, leaving 11 bases between. The V gene's germline CDR1 is DFQATT and CDR2 SNEGSKA (reference sequence). The CDR3 region has the DNA TGCAGTGCTAGTAGAGGGGGGGATGGCTACACCTTC. Encoded protein: CSASRGGDGYTF.

The rearrangement joins TRBV28 to TRBJ1-2, with D perhaps TRBD1 (5 bases). The CDR3 covers 13 residues. V lost 7 bases, J lost 1 base, and 10 bases lay in between. CDR1 is MDHEN, CDR2 SYDVKM, per germline. The CDR3 spells CASNRQINYGYTF. The CDR3, as DNA: TGTGCCAGCAACAGACAGATTAACTATGGCTACACCTTC.

The chain uses TRBV2 and TRBJ1-6; 7 bases align to TRBD1. Trimming removed 6 bases from V and 8 bases from J; junction bases left unmatched: 7. Germline CDR1 reads SNHLY; CDR2 reads FYNNEI. This CDR3 has 14 amino acids. The chain's CDR3 is CASSGQALHSPLHF. Here the CDR3 DNA reads TGTGCCAGCAGCGGACAGGCTTTACATTCACCCCTCCACTTT.

The V call is TRBV12-3 or TRBV12-4, the J call TRBJ1-1; D gene ambiguous. V lost 5 bases, J lost 8 bases, and 9 bases lay in between. CDR3 length equals 11 residues. The DNA for the CDR3 is TGTGCCAGCAGTACAGCCGCGGAAGCTTTCTTT. Its protein is CASSTAAEAFF.

The count of this clone is one. The rearrangement links TRBV4-1 to TRBJ2-2, with TRBD2 matching 8 bases. Germline V CDR1 and CDR2: MGHRA, YSYEKL. Trimming at V came to 1 base and at J to 4 bases, leaving 14 bases not matched to a gene. The CDR3 has 19 residues. The CDR3 loop is CASSQVSGRGPKSTGELFF. The CDR3 region has the DNA TGCGCCAGCAGCCAAGTAAGCGGGAGAGGGCCAAAATCCACCGGGGAGCTGTTTTTT.

The chain combines TRBV5-1 with TRBJ1-6; 8 positions agree with TRBD1. After removal of 1 base from V and 7 bases from J, the junction contained 4 bases not matched to a gene. This CDR3 has 15 residues. Germline V gene data show CDR1 as SGHRS and CDR2 as YFSETQ. The CDR3 nucleotides read TGCGCCAGCAGCTTGTTTGGGGACAGGAATTCACCCCTCCACTTT. Translating gives CASSLFGDRNSPLHF.

The chain recombines TRBV12-3 or TRBV12-4 with TRBJ1-1; maybe TRBD1 (5 bases). V lost 8 bases and J 1 base, leaving 11 bases between the germline ends. The CDR3 loop spans 13 amino acids. CDR3 nucleotide sequence: TGTGCCAGCTCATCTGGGGCGAACACTGAAGCTTTCTTT. Its translation: CASSSGANTEAFF.

The chain has TRBV5-4 and TRBJ1-6; D may be TRBD1 (5 bases). V lost 0 bases, J lost 8 bases, and 6 bases lay in between. The CDR3 totals 13 residues. Germline values: CDR1 SGHNT, CDR2 YYREEE (reference sequence). The CDR3 protein is CASSLATDSPLHF. The CDR3 bases are TGTGCCAGCAGCTTGGCGACAGATTCACCCCTCCACTTT. Supplemented by reference TRBV5-4 and TRBJ1-6, the full variable domain reads ETGVTQSPTHLIKTRGQQVTLRCSSQSGHNTVSWYQQALGQGPQFIFQYYREEENGRGNFPPRFSGLQFPNYSSELNVNALELDDSALYLCASSLATDSPLHFGNGTRLTVT.

Here the CDR3 reads CASSPKGDRGPLWVQYF. CDR3 DNA sequence: TGTGCCAGCAGCCCGAAAGGGGACAGGGGGCCCCTCTGGGTGCAGTACTTC. The chain uses TRBV7-6 and TRBJ2-7; 12 bases map to TRBD1. Germline values: CDR1 SGHVS, CDR2 FNYEAQ. The CDR3 consists of 17 residues. J lost 9 bases, V lost 5 bases, and 17 bases had no gene match.

The chain recombines TRBV13 with TRBJ2-7, with a possible D match to TRBD2 (6 bases). This CDR3 has 14 amino acids. Per germline, CDR1 PRHDT and CDR2 FYEKMQ (reference sequence). The V and J ends lost 6 bases and 4 bases respectively, with 16 bases between them. The chain's CDR3 is CASSHYVEGYEQYF. In DNA, the CDR3 is TGTGCCAGCAGTCATTACGTGGAGGGTTACGAGCAGTACTTC.

The J gene is TRBJ2-7, the V gene TRBV5-1, with TRBD2 matching over 7 bases. The CDR3 spans 13 residues. Germline CDR1 and CDR2: SGHRS and YFSETQ. The V segment lost 2 bases and the J segment 7 bases; nucleotides outside the gene matches: 6. Written as DNA, the CDR3 is TGCGCCAGCAGCTTAGCGGGAATTGGGGAGCAGTACTTC. This gives the protein CASSLAGIGEQYF.

This clone was observed once. The gene calls are TRBV1 and TRBJ2-1; TRBD2, the table's D call, was not compared with the DNA. TRBV1 represents a pseudogene. This CDR3 has 12 amino acids. This chain's CDR3 is CTSSVTAGRQFF. The CDR3, as DNA: TGCACCAGCAGCGTCACAGCGGGAAGGCAGTTCTTC.

This chain joins TRBV5-5 and TRBJ1-2; D is perhaps TRBD1 (6 bases). The length of the CDR3 is 13 residues. Trimming shortened V by 4 bases and J by 7 bases, and 14 bases separated the two germline ends. Germline values: CDR1 SGHKS, CDR2 YYEKEE (reference sequence). CDR3 coding DNA: TGTGCCAGCAGCCCCTACAGGGATTTTGGCTACACCTTC. This codes for CASSPYRDFGYTF. Variable domain in full (rest from reference TRBV5-5 and TRBJ1-2): DAGVTQSPTHLIKTRGQQVTLRCSPISGHKSVSWYQQVLGQGPQFIFQYYEKEERGRGNFPDRFSARQFPNYSSELNVNALLLGDSALYLCASSPYRDFGYTFGSGTRLTVV.

The chain carries TRBV5-1 and TRBJ1-2, with D hard to call. The CDR3 length is 17 residues. From germline, CDR1 is SGHRS and CDR2 YFSETQ. Trimming took 0 bases from V and 0 from J, leaving 15 bases between them. As DNA, the CDR3 is TGCGCCAGCAGCTTGGATGGAGGGTGGTCGTCTAACTATGGCTACACCTTC. Translating gives CASSLDGGWSSNYGYTF.

V gene TRBV9 combines with J gene TRBJ1-6; D perhaps matches TRBD1 (6 bases). V was pared by 4 bases and J by 7 bases, with 18 bases between. The CDR3 runs 16 residues. Per the germline V gene, CDR1 is SGDLS and CDR2 is YYNGEE. The CDR3 reads CASSSGHTGGNSPLHF. CDR3 DNA: TGTGCCAGCAGCTCGGGACACACAGGCGGGAATTCACCCCTCCACTTT.

This chain uses TRBV19 with TRBJ2-7; TRBD1 is a possible D gene (5 bases). Germline V gene data show CDR1 as LNHDA and CDR2 as SQIVND (reference sequence). The CDR3 runs 14 residues. The ends were cut back, 10 bases at V and 2 bases at J, with 18 bases in the middle. The CDR3 nucleotides read TGTGCCACCCTATCCAAGGGGCTCCCCTACGAGCAGTACTTC. Its protein is CATLSKGLPYEQYF.

The V call is TRBV13, the J call TRBJ1-1, with D uncertain. Deletions cut 4 bases from V and 2 bases from J, with 8 bases between. This CDR3 contains 13 residues. Per germline, CDR1 PRHDT and CDR2 FYEKMQ (reference sequence). The DNA of the CDR3 is TGTGCCAGCAGCTCAACACCTAACACTGAAGCTTTCTTT. The encoded protein is CASSSTPNTEAFF.

The chain recombines TRBV29-1 with TRBJ1-5, with D unclear. CDR1 SQVTM and CDR2 ANQGSEA come from the germline V gene. The CDR3 contains 13 residues. Trimming shortened V by 4 bases and J by 4 bases, and 11 bases separated the two germline ends. The CDR3 here is CSVGEARNQPQHF. CDR3 bases: TGCAGCGTTGGGGAGGCCAGGAATCAGCCCCAGCATTTT.

Only a few counts were recorded for this clone. The V gene is TRBV7-3, the J gene TRBJ2-3, with unresolved D. Trimming took 1 base from V and 5 from J, leaving 7 bases between them. Germline CDR1 reads SGHTA; CDR2 reads FQGTGA. The CDR3 spans 13 residues. CDR3 bases: TGTGCCAGCAGCTTAAATGCGAAAGATACGCAGTATTTT. This translates into CASSLNAKDTQYF.

The chain combines TRBV4-1 with TRBJ2-3; tentative D call: TRBD2 (5 bases). This CDR3 has 16 amino acids. V lost 5 bases to trimming and J lost 2 bases, with 17 bases between them. Germline V gene sequence: CDR1 MGHRA, CDR2 YSYEKL. DNA for the CDR3: TGCGCCAGCAGCTCCCGCTTTAGCGTCCCCACAGATACGCAGTATTTT. Translating gives CASSSRFSVPTDTQYF.

Only a few counts were recorded for this clone. The V call is TRBV6-2 or TRBV6-3, the J call TRBJ2-3, with TRBD2 matching over 8 bases. J lost 4 bases, V lost 5 bases, and 14 bases had no gene match. Germline V gene data show CDR1 as MNHEY and CDR2 as SVGEGT. The CDR3 consists of 17 residues. CDR3 coding DNA: TGTGCCAGCAGTCGGGATCCTAGCGGGTTCAAGGCAGATACGCAGTATTTT. This encodes CASSRDPSGFKADTQYF.

The chain carries TRBV7-9 and TRBJ1-1; 9 nucleotides agree with TRBD1. The CDR3 is 14 residues long. Trimming took 5 bases from V and 11 from J; bases not matched to a gene: 12. Germline assignment: CDR1 SEHNR and CDR2 FQNEAQ (reference sequence). CDR3 sequence reads: CASSLGTGQVGAFF. The CDR3 coding sequence is TGTGCCAGCAGCCTTGGGACAGGGCAGGTCGGGGCTTTCTTT. Full variable domain (outside the CDR3, taken from reference TRBV7-9 and TRBJ1-1): DTGVSQNPRHKITKRGQNVTFRCDPISEHNRLYWYRQTLGQGPEFLTYFQNEAQLEKSRLLSDRFSAERPKGSFSTLEIQRTEQGDSAMYLCASSLGTGQVGAFFGQGTRLTVV.

J is TRBJ2-1 and V is TRBV10-1; tentatively, D is TRBD2 (6 bases). The germline V gene encodes CDR1 WNHNN and CDR2 SYGVQD (reference sequence). The CDR3 contains 16 residues. V dropped 1 base and J dropped 3 bases, with 13 bases sitting between them. The CDR3 DNA reads TGCGCCAGCAGTGAGTTCGGCGGGGTCAACTACAATGAGCAGTTCTTC. Its translation is CASSEFGGVNYNEQFF.

This sequence joins TRBV7-2 and TRBJ2-1, with D possibly matching TRBD1 (6 bases). The length of the CDR3 is 12 residues. Trimming stripped 5 bases from V and 8 bases from J, with 10 bases between. The V gene's germline CDR1 is SGHTA and CDR2 FQGNSA. CDR3 region: CASSEQGYEQFF. The CDR3 DNA reads TGTGCCAGCAGCGAGCAGGGGTATGAGCAGTTCTTC.

This clone was recorded only once. This chain uses TRBV5-1 with TRBJ1-2; D perhaps matches TRBD1 (6 bases). Trimming took off 4 bases at V and 3 bases at J, with 13 bases between the two ends. From germline, CDR1 is SGHRS and CDR2 YFSETQ. This CDR3 is built from 14 residues. The CDR3 bases are TGCGCCAGCAGCAAAACAGGGATCGACTATGGCTACACCTTC. Translation: CASSKTGIDYGYTF.